Presented here are 11 T cell receptor beta chains from one specimen sequenced in a study of OX40 agonist ivuxolimab in advanced cancers. Libraries were built with the immunoSEQ multiplex PCR assay. In its TCRdb copy, this immuneACCESS table keeps in-frame sequences only and misses some clones. Where compared with another copy, unresolved V genes explain less than half of these, and the others have no known cause. This sample gives about 39,000 clones in total; about 93% of them show up just once. Clones ranked in the top ten supply less than 25% of the sample. The material sequenced was CD4+ or CD8+ T cells sorted from blood, taken in a trial of the OX40 agonist ivuxolimab. The receptors were sampled from an adult with an advanced solid tumor such as melanoma, head and neck, liver or kidney cancer.

This clone was recorded once. This sequence joins TRBV4-3 and TRBJ2-2; D is perhaps TRBD1 (5 bases). V dropped 0 bases and J dropped 10 bases, with 15 bases sitting between them. Germline lookup yields CDR1 LGHNA and CDR2 YSLEER. This CDR3 comprises 15 residues. The CDR3 bases are TGCGCCAGCAGCCAAGAGACTGCAGGGCCGTTGGAGCTGTTTTTT. It is translated as CASSQETAGPLELFF.

J is TRBJ2-2 and V is TRBV13; 15 bases agree with TRBD2. The CDR3 sequence is 17 residues long. Germline V gene lookup returns CDR1 PRHDT and CDR2 FYEKMQ (reference sequence). Germline trimming cut 4 bases from V and 6 bases from J; bases unmatched to any gene: 6. The CDR3 spells CASSSGLAGGNAGELFF. As DNA, the CDR3 is TGTGCCAGCAGCTCGGGACTAGCGGGAGGAAATGCCGGGGAGCTGTTTTTT.

The chain recombines TRBV11-2 with TRBJ1-5; no definite D call. The CDR3 contains 13 residues. V lost 4 bases and J lost 4, with 8 bases in between. CDR1 SGHAT and CDR2 FQNNGV come from the germline V gene. CDR3 bases: TGTGCCAGCAGCTCCCAGGCGAATCAGCCCCAGCATTTT. It is translated as CASSSQANQPQHF.

V is TRBV9 and J is TRBJ2-3; no reliable D call. V was shortened by 1 base and J by 6 bases, with 6 bases between the two germline ends. Germline V gene lookup returns CDR1 SGDLS and CDR2 YYNGEE. This CDR3 has 12 residues. CDR3 DNA: TGTGCCAGCAGCGTAACCTCTGATACGCAGTATTTT. Its translation: CASSVTSDTQYF.

A single count supports this clone. Other DNA sequences from this sample encode an identical CDR3 as well. The V and J genes are TRBV5-1 and TRBJ2-7, with 7 bases aligning to TRBD2. In germline, CDR1 is SGHRS, CDR2 YFSETQ. This CDR3 has 14 residues. V was pared by 2 bases and J by 2 bases, with 4 bases of the junction left unmatched. This CDR3 reads CASSFGGGPYEQYF. DNA of the CDR3: TGCGCCAGCAGCTTTGGGGGAGGGCCCTACGAGCAGTACTTC.

CDR3 coding DNA: TGCGCCAGCAGCCCCCGGGGAGAAAAACTGTTTTTT. Amino acids: CASSPRGEKLFF. The chain couples TRBV10-2 to TRBJ1-4, with D hard to call. Trimming removed 6 bases at V and 8 bases at J, with 10 bases between. This CDR3 region has 12 residues. Germline-derived CDR1 and CDR2 are WSHSY and SAAADI.

In this sample, this clone turned up once. The CDR3 DNA sequence: TGTGCCAGCAGTAAACTAGCGGTCTACGAGCAGTACTTC. It yields the protein CASSKLAVYEQYF. The V call is TRBV28, the J call TRBJ2-7, with 8 bases identical to TRBD2. Trimming at V came to 5 bases and at J to 3 bases, leaving 3 bases not matched to a gene. In germline, CDR1 is MDHEN, CDR2 SYDVKM. This CDR3 contains 13 residues.

This chain uses TRBV27 with TRBJ2-7, with TRBD2 matching over 8 bases. Unmatched junction bases numbered 9, after V lost 4 bases and J lost 7 bases. Germline loops: CDR1 MNHEY, CDR2 SMNVEV (reference sequence). CDR3 length: 14 residues. The CDR3 DNA sequence: TGTGCCAGCAGTTCCGGGACTAGGCGCTTGGAGCAGTACTTC. Translation: CASSSGTRRLEQYF.

This clone was seen more than once but under ten times. The V gene is TRBV9, the J gene TRBJ2-1; no firm D call. CDR1 SGDLS and CDR2 YYNGEE come from the germline V gene. V lost 0 bases and J lost 7, with 8 bases in between. The CDR3 covers 13 residues. The CDR3 loop reads CASSVGDMNEQFF. The CDR3 DNA reads as TGTGCCAGCAGCGTAGGAGACATGAATGAGCAGTTCTTC.

The CDR3 nucleotides read TGTGCCAGCAGCCCTCCTACTAGCGGGTACTCCTACGAGCAGTACTTC. It translates to CASSPPTSGYSYEQYF. V and J are TRBV11-3 and TRBJ2-5; TRBD2 aligns across 9 bases. The end of the DNA is better explained by TRBJ2-7, so the J call may be wrong. Per the germline V gene, CDR1 is SGHNT and CDR2 is YENEEA. The CDR3 spans 16 residues.

This CDR3 is CASSLPGGEQYF. The CDR3 nucleotides read TGTGCCAGCAGCTTACCGGGGGGCGAGCAGTACTTC. The gene calls are TRBV7-9 and TRBJ2-7; TRBD2 matches at 7 bases. Germline V CDR1 and CDR2: SEHNR, FQNEAQ (reference sequence). V gave up 2 bases and J gave up 6 bases; unmatched junction bases: 1. CDR3 length equals 12 residues.